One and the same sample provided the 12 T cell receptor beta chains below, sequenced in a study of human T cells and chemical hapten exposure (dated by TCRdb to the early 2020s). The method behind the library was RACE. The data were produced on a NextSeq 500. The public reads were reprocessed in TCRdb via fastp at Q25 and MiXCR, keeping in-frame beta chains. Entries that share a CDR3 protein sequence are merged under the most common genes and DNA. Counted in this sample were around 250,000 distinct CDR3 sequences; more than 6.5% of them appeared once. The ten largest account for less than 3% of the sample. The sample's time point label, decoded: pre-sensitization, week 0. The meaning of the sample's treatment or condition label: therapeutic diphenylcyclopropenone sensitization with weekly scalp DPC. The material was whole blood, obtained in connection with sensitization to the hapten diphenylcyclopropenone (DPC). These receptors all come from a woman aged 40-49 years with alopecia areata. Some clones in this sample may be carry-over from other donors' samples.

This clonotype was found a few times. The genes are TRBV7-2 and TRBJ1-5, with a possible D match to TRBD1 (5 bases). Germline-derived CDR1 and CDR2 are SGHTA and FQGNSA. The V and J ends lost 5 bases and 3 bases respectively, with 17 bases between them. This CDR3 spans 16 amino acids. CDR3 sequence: CASSNYRDGYNQPQHF. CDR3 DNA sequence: TGTGCCAGCAGCAACTACCGGGACGGTTACAATCAGCCCCAGCATTTT.

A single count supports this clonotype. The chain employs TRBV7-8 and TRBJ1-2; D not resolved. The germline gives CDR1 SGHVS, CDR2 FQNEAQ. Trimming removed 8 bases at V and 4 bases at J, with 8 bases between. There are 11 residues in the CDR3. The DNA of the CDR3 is TGTGCCAGCGGCAGCCTCTATGGCTACACCTTC. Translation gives CASGSLYGYTF.

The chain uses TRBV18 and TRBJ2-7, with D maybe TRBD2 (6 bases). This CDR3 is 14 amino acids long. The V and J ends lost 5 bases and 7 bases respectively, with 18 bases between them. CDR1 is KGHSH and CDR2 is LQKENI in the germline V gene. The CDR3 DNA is TGTGCCAGCTCAAATGGTCTAGCGTGGGGAGAGCAGTACTTC. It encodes CASSNGLAWGEQYF.

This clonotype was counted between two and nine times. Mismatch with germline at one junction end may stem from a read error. The CDR3 reads CSARGSGNEKLFF. The CDR3 nucleotides read TGTAGTGCCAGAGGGTCGGGGAATGAAAAACTGTTTTTT. The chain combines TRBV20-1 with TRBJ1-4; D gene uncertain. Germline V gives CDR1 DFQATT, CDR2 SNEGSKA (reference sequence). The CDR3 length is 13 residues.

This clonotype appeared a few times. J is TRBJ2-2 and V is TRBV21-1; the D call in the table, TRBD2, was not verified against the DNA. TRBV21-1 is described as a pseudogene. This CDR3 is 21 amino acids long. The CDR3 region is CASSKEDVSGAEDANTGELFF. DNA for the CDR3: TGTGCCAGCAGCAAAGAGGATGTCAGCGGAGCGGAAGATGCGAACACCGGGGAGCTGTTTTTT.

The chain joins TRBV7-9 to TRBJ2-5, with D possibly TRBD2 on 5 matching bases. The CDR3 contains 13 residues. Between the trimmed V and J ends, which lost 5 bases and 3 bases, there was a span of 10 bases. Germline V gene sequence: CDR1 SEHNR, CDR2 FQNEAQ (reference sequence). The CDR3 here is CASSRPGKETQYF. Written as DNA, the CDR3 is TGTGCCAGCAGCCGGCCCGGGAAAGAGACCCAGTACTTC.

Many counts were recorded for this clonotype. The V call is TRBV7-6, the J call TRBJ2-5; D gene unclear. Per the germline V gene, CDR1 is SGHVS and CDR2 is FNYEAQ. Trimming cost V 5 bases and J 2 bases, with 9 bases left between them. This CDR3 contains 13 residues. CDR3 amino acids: CASSLSIQETQYF. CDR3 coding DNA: TGTGCCAGCAGCCTATCGATTCAAGAGACCCAGTACTTC.

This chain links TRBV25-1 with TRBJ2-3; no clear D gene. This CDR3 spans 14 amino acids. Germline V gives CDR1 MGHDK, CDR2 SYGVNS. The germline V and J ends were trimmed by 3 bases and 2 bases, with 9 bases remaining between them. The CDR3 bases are TGTGCCAGCAGTGATAGCCTTCCCACAGATACGCAGTATTTT. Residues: CASSDSLPTDTQYF.

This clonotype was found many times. CDR3 amino acids: CASSQDRTGNQPQHF. The CDR3 nucleotides read TGCGCCAGCAGCCAAGATAGGACAGGGAATCAGCCCCAGCATTTT. V usage is TRBV4-3 and J usage is TRBJ1-5, with TRBD1 identical over 8 bases. Germline assignment: CDR1 LGHNA and CDR2 YSLEER. This CDR3 has 15 amino acids. V trimming: 0 bases; J trimming: 4 bases; junction bases outside the gene matches: 2.

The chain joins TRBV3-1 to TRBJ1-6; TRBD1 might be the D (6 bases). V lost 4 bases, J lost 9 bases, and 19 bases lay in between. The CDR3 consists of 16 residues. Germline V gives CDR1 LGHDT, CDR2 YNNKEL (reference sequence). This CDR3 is CASSPFGGKTGSPLHF. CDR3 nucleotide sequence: TGTGCCAGCAGCCCGTTCGGGGGGAAGACAGGTTCACCCCTCCACTTT.

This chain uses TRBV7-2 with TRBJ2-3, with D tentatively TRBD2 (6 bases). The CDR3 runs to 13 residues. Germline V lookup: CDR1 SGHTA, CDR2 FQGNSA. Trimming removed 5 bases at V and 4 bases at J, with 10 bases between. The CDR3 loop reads CASSLREADTQYF. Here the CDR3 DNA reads TGTGCCAGCAGCCTCAGGGAGGCAGATACGCAGTATTTT.

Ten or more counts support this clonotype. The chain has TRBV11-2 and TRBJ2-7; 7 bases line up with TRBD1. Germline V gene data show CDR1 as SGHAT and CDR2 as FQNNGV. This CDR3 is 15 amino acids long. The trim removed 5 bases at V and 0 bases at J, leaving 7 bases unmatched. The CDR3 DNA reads TGTGCCAGCAGCCGGGACAGAAGGGACTCCTACGAGCAGTACTTC. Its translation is CASSRDRRDSYEQYF.